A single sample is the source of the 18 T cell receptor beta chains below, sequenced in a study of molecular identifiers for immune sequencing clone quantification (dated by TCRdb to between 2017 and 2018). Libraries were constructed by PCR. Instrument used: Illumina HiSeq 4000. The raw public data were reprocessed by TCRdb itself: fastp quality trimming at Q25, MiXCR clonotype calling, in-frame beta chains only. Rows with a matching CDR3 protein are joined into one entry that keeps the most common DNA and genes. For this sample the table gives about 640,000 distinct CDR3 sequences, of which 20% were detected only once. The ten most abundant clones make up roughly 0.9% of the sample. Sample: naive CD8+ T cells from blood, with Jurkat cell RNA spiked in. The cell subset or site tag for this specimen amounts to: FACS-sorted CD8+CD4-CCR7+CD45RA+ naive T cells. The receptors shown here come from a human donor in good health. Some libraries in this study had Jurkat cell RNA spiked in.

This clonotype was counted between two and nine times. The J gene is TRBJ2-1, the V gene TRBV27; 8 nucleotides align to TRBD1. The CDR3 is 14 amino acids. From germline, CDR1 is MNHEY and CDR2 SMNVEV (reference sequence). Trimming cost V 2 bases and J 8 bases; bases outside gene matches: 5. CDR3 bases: TGTGCCAGCAGTTTACAGGGACAGGCGGATGAGCAGTTCTTC. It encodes CASSLQGQADEQFF.

The DNA of the CDR3 is TGTGCCAGCATCCAAGATTTGGGGACAGGTTTCTCCTACGAGCAGTACTTC. Translating it yields CASIQDLGTGFSYEQYF. This chain links TRBV12-3 or TRBV12-4 with TRBJ2-7, with 8 bases aligning to TRBD1. V shed 7 bases, J shed 0 bases, and the junction held 14 bases outside the gene matches. This CDR3 spans 17 amino acids.

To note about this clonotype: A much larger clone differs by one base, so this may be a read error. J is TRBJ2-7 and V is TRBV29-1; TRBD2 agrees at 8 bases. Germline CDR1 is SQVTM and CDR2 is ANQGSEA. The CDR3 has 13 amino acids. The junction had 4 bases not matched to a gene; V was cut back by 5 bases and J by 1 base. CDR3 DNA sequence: TGCAGCGTTCACGGGGGGGATTCCTACGAGCAGTACTTC. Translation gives CSVHGGDSYEQYF.

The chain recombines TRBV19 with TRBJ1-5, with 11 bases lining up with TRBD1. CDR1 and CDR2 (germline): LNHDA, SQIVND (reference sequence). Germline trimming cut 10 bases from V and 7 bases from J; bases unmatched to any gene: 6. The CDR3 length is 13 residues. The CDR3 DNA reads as TGTGCCACTTGGACAGGGGGCGCCCAGCCCCAGCATTTT. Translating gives CATWTGGAQPQHF.

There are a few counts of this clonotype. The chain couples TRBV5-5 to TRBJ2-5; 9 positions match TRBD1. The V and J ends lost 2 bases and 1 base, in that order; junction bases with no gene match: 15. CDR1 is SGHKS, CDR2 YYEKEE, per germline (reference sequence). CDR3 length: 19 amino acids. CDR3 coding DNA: TGTGCCAGCAGCTTAAGGCCGGGCGTTGGGGACAGGGCCCAAGAGACCCAGTACTTC. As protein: CASSLRPGVGDRAQETQYF.

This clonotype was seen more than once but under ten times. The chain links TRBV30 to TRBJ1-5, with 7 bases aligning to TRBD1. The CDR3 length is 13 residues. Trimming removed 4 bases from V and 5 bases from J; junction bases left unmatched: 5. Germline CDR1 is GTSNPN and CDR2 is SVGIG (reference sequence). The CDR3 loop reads CAWTTGAYQPQHF. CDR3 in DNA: TGTGCCTGGACTACAGGGGCCTATCAGCCCCAGCATTTT.

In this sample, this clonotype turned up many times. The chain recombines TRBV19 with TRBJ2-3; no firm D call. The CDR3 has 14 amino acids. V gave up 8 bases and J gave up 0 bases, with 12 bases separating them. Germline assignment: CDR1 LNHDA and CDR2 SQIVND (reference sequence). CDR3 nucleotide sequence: TGTGCCAGTGGTCGGACGAAGAGCACAGATACGCAGTATTTT. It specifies CASGRTKSTDTQYF.

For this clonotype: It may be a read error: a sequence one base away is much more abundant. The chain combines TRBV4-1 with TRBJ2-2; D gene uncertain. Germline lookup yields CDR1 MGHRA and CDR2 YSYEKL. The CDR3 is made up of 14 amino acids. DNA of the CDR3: TGCGCCGGCAGCCAAGTACGATCTGACGGGGAGCTGTTTTTT. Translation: CAGSQVRSDGELFF.

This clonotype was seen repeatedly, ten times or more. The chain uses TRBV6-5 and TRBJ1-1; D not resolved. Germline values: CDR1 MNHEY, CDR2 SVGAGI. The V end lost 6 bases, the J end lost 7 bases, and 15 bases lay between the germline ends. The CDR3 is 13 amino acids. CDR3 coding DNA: TGTGCCAGCAGCTTTTCACCGGGCGTTGAAGCTTTCTTT. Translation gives CASSFSPGVEAFF.

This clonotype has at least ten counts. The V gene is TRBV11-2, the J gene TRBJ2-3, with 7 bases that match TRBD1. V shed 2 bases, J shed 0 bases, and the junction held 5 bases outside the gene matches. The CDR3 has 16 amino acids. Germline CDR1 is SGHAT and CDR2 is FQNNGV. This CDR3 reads CASSLWDSASTDTQYF. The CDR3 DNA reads TGTGCCAGCAGCTTATGGGACAGCGCTAGCACAGATACGCAGTATTTT.

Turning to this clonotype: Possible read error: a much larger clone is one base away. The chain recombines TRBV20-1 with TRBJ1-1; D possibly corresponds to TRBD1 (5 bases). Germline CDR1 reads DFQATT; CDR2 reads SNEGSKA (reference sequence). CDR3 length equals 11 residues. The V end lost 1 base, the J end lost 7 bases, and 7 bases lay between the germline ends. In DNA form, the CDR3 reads TGCAGTGCTAGAGGGGGCTTTGAAGCTTTCTTT. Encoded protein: CSARGGFEAFF.

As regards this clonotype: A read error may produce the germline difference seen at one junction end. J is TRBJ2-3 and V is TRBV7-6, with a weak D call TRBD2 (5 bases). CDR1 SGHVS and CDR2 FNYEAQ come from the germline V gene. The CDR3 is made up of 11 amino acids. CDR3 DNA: TGTGCCAGCAGCTTCGGGGATACGCGGTATTTT. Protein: CASSFGDTRYF. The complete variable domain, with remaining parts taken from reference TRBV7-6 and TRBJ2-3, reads GAGVSQSPRYKVTKRGQDVALRCDPISGHVSLYWYRQALGQGPEFLTYFNYEAQQDKSGLPNDRFSAERPEGSISTLTIQRTEQRDSAMYRCASSFGDTRYFGPGTRLTVL.

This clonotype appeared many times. The CDR3 here is CASSSMDGTYEQYF. The CDR3 DNA sequence: TGTGCCAGCAGCTCAATGGACGGAACCTACGAGCAGTACTTC. The J gene is TRBJ2-7, the V gene TRBV5-4; D unresolved. V lost 3 bases to trimming and J lost 2 bases, with 12 bases between them. CDR1 SGHNT and CDR2 YYREEE come from the germline V gene (reference sequence). The CDR3 runs to 14 residues.

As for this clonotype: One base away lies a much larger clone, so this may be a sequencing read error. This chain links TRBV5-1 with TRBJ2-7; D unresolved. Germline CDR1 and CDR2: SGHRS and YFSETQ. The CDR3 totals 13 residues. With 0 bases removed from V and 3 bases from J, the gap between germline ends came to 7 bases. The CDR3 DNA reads TGCGCCAGCAGCTTGGCCGCCAACTACGAGCAGTACTTC. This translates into CASSLAANYEQYF.

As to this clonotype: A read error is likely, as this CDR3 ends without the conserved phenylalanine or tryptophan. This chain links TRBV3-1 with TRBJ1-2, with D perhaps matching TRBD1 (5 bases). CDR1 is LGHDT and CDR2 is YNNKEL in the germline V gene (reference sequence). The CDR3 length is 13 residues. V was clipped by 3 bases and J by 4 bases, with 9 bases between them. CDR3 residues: CASSHGTGYGYTL. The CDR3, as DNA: TGTGCCAGCAGCCACGGGACTGGCTATGGCTACACCCTC.

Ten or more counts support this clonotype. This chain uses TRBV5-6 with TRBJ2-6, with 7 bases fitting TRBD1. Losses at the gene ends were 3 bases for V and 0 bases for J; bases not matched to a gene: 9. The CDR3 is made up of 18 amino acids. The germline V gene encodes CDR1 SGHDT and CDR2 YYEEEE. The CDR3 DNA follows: TGTGCCAGCAGCTCGAAGGGGGCCAGCCTCTCTGGGGCCAACGTCCTGACTTTC. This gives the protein CASSSKGASLSGANVLTF.

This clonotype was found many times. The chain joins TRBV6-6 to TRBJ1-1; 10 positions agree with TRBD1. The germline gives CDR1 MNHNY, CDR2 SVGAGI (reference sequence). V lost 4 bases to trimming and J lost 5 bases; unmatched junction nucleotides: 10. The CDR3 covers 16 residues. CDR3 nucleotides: TGTGCCAGCAGTTCGACAGGGGGCGCATTTTTTACTGAAGCTTTCTTT. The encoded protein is CASSSTGGAFFTEAFF.

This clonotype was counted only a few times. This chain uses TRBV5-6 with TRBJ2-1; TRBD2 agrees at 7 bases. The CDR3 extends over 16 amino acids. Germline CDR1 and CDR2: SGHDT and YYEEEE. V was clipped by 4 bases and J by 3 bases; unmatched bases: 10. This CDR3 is CASSLGGGLNYNEQFF. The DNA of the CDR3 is TGTGCCAGCAGCCTCGGCGGGGGACTGAACTACAATGAGCAGTTCTTC.